The source of this T cell receptor (beta chain) is a study of sequential checkpoint blockade in melanoma. Treatment denoted: randomized to nivolumab then ipilimumab (arm A) or the reverse (arm B). None of the patients previously received DNA-damaging chemotherapy. V was shortened by 0 bases and J by 5 bases, with 8 bases between the two germline ends. The CDR3 is 13 amino acids. Per germline, CDR1 LGHNA and CDR2 YSLEER. This clone was counted between two and nine times. Clones were read by immunoSEQ multiplex PCR, and TCRdb kept only the in-frame ones, dropping some. The table records some 17,000 clones, about 80% of them present only once.

The V gene is TRBV4-3, the J gene TRBJ2-7; D is unclear. The sample was CD8+ T cells sorted from blood (inferred from file names), taken from a patient given nivolumab and ipilimumab in sequence. The receptor was isolated from a human donor with melanoma. DNA of the CDR3: TGCGCCAGCAGCCAAGACAGGTGGAACGAGCAGTACTTC. Its translation is CASSQDRWNEQYF.